This T cell receptor beta chain came from a study of T cell responses to AZD1222 COVID-19 vaccine. The CDR3 runs 14 residues. Germline V gene sequence: CDR1 MGHDK, CDR2 SYGVNS. Between the trimmed V and J ends, which lost 8 bases and 3 bases, there was a span of 14 bases. Clones were read by immunoSEQ multiplex PCR, and TCRdb kept only the in-frame ones, dropping some. The data contain over 75,000 clones, under 90% of them singletons. This clone was recorded once. The chain has TRBV25-1 and TRBJ1-5, with D possibly TRBD1 on 6 matching bases. Sample: peripheral blood, taken on day 0 of AZD1222 vaccination. This TCR was recovered from an adult in good health. In DNA, the CDR3 is TGTGCCAGCCAGTCAACAGGGAACAATCAGCCCCAGCATTTT. This encodes CASQSTGNNQPQHF.